This T cell receptor (beta chain) is from a study of blood T cell repertoires in COVID-19. Study information: The United States, Italy and Spain were the sources of the acute and convalescent COVID-19 samples. The analysed material was cDNA or gDNA that came from T cells, B-cell-depleted T cells, or PBMCs.

In Seattle, patients joined the study during active infection and were tracked longitudinally. Profiling relied on immunoSEQ multiplex PCR, and the TCRdb table lists in-frame clones only, not all of them. The sample holds approximately 260,000 clones, 90% seen once. The CDR3 covers 14 residues. V dropped 5 bases and J dropped 1 base, with 12 bases sitting between them. Germline CDR1 and CDR2: SEHNR and FQNEAQ (reference sequence). The clonotype originates from a woman aged 60-75 years with COVID-19, enrolled during active disease. The chain couples TRBV7-9 to TRBJ2-7; tentatively, D is TRBD2 (5 bases). Material: peripheral blood. CDR3 sequence reads: CASSPRRGSYEQYF. Here the CDR3 DNA reads TGTGCCAGCAGCCCTCGGAGAGGGTCCTACGAGCAGTACTTC.